The source of this T cell receptor (beta chain) is a study of cytomegalovirus exposure and HLA in healthy donors. The donors comprised healthy bone marrow donors. The PCR used 60 Vbeta and 13 Jbeta primers. Libraries were prepared by immunoSEQ multiplex PCR; TCRdb keeps only in-frame clonotypes and omits some of them. The table lists 100,000 to 130,000 clones, around 77% of them singletons. This CDR3 is 15 amino acids long. Trimming removed 3 bases from V and 0 bases from J, with 9 bases in between. Per germline, CDR1 SGHAT and CDR2 FQNNGV. The chain combines TRBV11-2 with TRBJ2-1, with D tentatively TRBD2 (6 bases). The origin of this receptor is a male donor in good health and CMV-seronegative. Sequencing was performed on PBMCs. CDR3 DNA: TGTGCCAGCAGCTTCACCGGGAGCTCCTACAATGAGCAGTTCTTC. Its translation: CASSFTGSSYNEQFF.